A single sample gave rise to the 13 T cell receptor beta chains below, sequenced in a study of spatial heterogeneity in lung cancer. Overall study findings and caveats: Counts that tracked tumor mutation counts were those of expanded intratumoral alpha and beta TCRs.

Their specific antigens are unknown. TCRdb reanalysed the 5' RACE reads using MiXCR and keeps one entry per CDR3 protein. This table holds roughly 5,100 distinct CDR3 sequences, 7.4% found once. Time point in this sample: sample taken at primary tumor resection. The sample here was lung tumor tissue, taken at surgery. These receptors came from a male donor with early-stage non-small cell lung cancer.

There are many counts of this clonotype. A much larger clone lies one base from this, so it may be a read error. Lacking the conserved final phenylalanine or tryptophan, this CDR3 likely reflects a read error. The chain employs TRBV18 and TRBJ1-4; tentatively, D is TRBD1 (6 bases). Germline CDR1 reads KGHSH; CDR2 reads LQKENI. The CDR3 extends over 14 amino acids. V lost 6 bases and J 3 bases, leaving 11 bases between the germline ends. The CDR3 coding sequence is TGTGCCAGCTCGCCAGGGGTGGCTAATGAAAAACTGTTTCTT. Its protein product is CASSPGVANEKLFL.

Ten or more counts support this clonotype. The chain links TRBV12-5 to TRBJ2-1; 7 nucleotides match TRBD1. The CDR3 runs 15 residues. With V trimmed by 1 base and J by 4 bases, 4 bases remained unmatched. CDR1 LGHNT and CDR2 FRNRAP come from the germline V gene. The CDR3 sequence is CASGLGQGPYNEQFF. CDR3 nucleotides: TGTGCTAGTGGTTTGGGACAGGGCCCTTACAATGAGCAGTTCTTC.

At least ten counts were recorded for this clonotype. The chain combines TRBV11-2 with TRBJ2-5, with a weak D call TRBD1 (6 bases). CDR3 length equals 15 residues. In germline, CDR1 is SGHAT, CDR2 FQNNGV. V gave up 1 base and J gave up 1 base, with 10 bases separating them. CDR3 in amino acids: CASSLGQAVQETQYF. The CDR3 region has the DNA TGTGCCAGCAGCTTAGGACAGGCGGTCCAAGAGACCCAGTACTTC.

This clonotype showed up many times. The V gene is TRBV2, the J gene TRBJ2-3; D gene uncertain. The germline gives CDR1 SNHLY, CDR2 FYNNEI. Trimming pared 6 bases from V and 3 bases from J, leaving 10 bases between. The CDR3 consists of 13 residues. The CDR3 loop reads CASRDPRTDTQYF. CDR3 sequence (DNA): TGTGCCAGCAGGGATCCTAGAACAGATACGCAGTATTTT. Together with reference TRBV2 and TRBJ2-3, the CDR3 gives the full variable domain: EPEVTQTPSHQVTQMGQEVILRCVPISNHLYFYWYRQILGQKVEFLVSFYNNEISEKSEIFDDQFSVERPDGSNFTLKIRSTKLEDSAMYFCASRDPRTDTQYFGPGTRLTVL.

The chain uses TRBV7-2 and TRBJ2-3; TRBD1 matches 7 bases. CDR3 length: 15 amino acids. Germline V gene sequence: CDR1 SGHTA, CDR2 FQGNSA. J was trimmed by 2 bases and V by 5 bases; bases with no gene match: 7. CDR3 coding DNA: TGTGCCAGCAGCCCCCGACAGGGCCCCACAGATACGCAGTATTTT. This gives the protein CASSPRQGPTDTQYF.

This clonotype was recorded many times. V usage is TRBV2 and J usage is TRBJ2-2, with a tentative D call TRBD2 (6 bases). Germline V gives CDR1 SNHLY, CDR2 FYNNEI. This CDR3 comprises 13 residues. Trimming removed 4 bases at V and 7 bases at J, with 10 bases between. The CDR3 nucleotides are TGTGCCAGCAGTGGGAGGGTTAGCGGGGAGCTGTTTTTT. It specifies CASSGRVSGELFF.

This clonotype was counted only a few times. The chain joins TRBV28 to TRBJ2-7; 9 bases map to TRBD1. V lost 9 bases and J lost 3; bases outside the gene matches: 0. Looked up from germline, CDR1 is MDHEN and CDR2 is SYDVKM. The CDR3 loop spans 11 amino acids. CDR3 sequence reads: CARDRGYEQYF. The CDR3, as DNA: TGTGCCAGGGACAGGGGCTACGAGCAGTACTTC.

The sample holds many counts of this clonotype. The rearrangement links TRBV24-1 to TRBJ2-5; the match to TRBD1 covers 7 bases. In germline, CDR1 is KGHDR, CDR2 SFDVKD. This CDR3 region has 15 residues. V trimming: 7 bases; J trimming: 2 bases; junction bases outside the gene matches: 9. The CDR3 loop reads CATSTKGAWQETQYF. Written as DNA, the CDR3 is TGTGCCACCAGCACGAAGGGGGCTTGGCAAGAGACCCAGTACTTC.

This clonotype appeared many times. V usage is TRBV4-3 and J usage is TRBJ2-6; D is unclear. V lost 0 bases and J lost 0, with 6 bases in between. CDR3 length equals 16 residues. The V gene's germline CDR1 is LGHNA and CDR2 YSLEER. The CDR3, as DNA: TGCGCCAGCAGCCAAGATCTCTACTCTGGGGCCAACGTCCTGACTTTC. Translating it yields CASSQDLYSGANVLTF.

CDR3 nucleotide sequence: TGTGCCTGTACCCTCGGGACAGTGCAAGAGACCCAGTACTTC. As protein: CACTLGTVQETQYF. The chain employs TRBV30 and TRBJ2-5; 7 bases are shared with TRBD1. Per the germline V gene, CDR1 is GTSNPN and CDR2 is SVGIG (reference sequence). The CDR3 spans 14 residues. Trimming cost V 6 bases and J 2 bases; bases outside gene matches: 9.

The sample holds a few counts of this clonotype. The V and J genes are TRBV20-1 and TRBJ1-2, with D uncertain. Germline V lookup: CDR1 DFQATT, CDR2 SNEGSKA (reference sequence). Trimming took 0 bases from V and 5 from J, leaving 10 bases between them. The length of the CDR3 is 13 residues. The CDR3 nucleotides read TGCAGTGCTAGAGATCCGTCTGTTTATGGCTACACCTTC. The encoded protein is CSARDPSVYGYTF.

By sample fraction, this clonotype is medium-sized. This chain uses TRBV9 with TRBJ2-7, with D possibly being TRBD1 (7 bases). This CDR3 is 14 amino acids long. V dropped 0 bases and J dropped 7 bases, with 14 bases sitting between them. Germline V gives CDR1 SGDLS, CDR2 YYNGEE. The CDR3 loop reads CASSVDPQGGEQYF. The DNA of the CDR3 is TGTGCCAGCAGCGTAGACCCCCAGGGGGGAGAGCAGTACTTC.

As regards this clonotype: The junction shows a germline mismatch at one end, possibly a read error. The rearrangement joins TRBV12-3 or TRBV12-4 to TRBJ1-5; TRBD1 aligns across 8 bases. This CDR3 contains 15 residues. In DNA, the CDR3 is TGTGCCAGCAGGGACGGACAGGGTGGCAATCGGCCCCAGCATTTT. Protein product: CASRDGQGGNRPQHF.